Listed below are T cell receptor beta chains from one sample, sequenced in a study of CD8 T cells in Susac syndrome. TCRdb fed the immunoSEQ multiplex PCR reads into MiXCR, producing one record per CDR3 protein. The sample lists under 150,000 distinct CDR3 sequences, just under 95% occurring once. Input material: CD4+ T cells from PBMCs. The receptor source for this set is a human donor with Susac syndrome. The CDR3 runs from the conserved cysteine through the conserved F or W. The order of the fields is V gene, J gene, CDR3 length, D gene, clone size, CDR3 DNA, CDR3 protein. D genes are given only for firm matches. Expanded clones get a size class; other rows say once, few or many, or leave the size out.

v_call: TRBV30; j_call: TRBJ1-5; cdr3_length: 12; d_call: -; clone_size: -; cdr3_nt: TGTGCCTGGAGGCAAAACGCGGGGCCCCAGCATTTT; cdr3_aa: CAWRQNAGPQHF
v_call: TRBV9; j_call: TRBJ2-3; cdr3_length: 14; d_call: -; clone_size: once; cdr3_nt: TGTGCCAGCAGCGTAGGGCCTAGCGCCGATACGCAGTATTTT; cdr3_aa: CASSVGPSADTQYF
v_call: TRBV30; j_call: TRBJ1-2; cdr3_length: 14; d_call: -; clone_size: -; cdr3_nt: TGTGCCTGGAGTCAGAGGGAGTGGAACTATGGCTACACCTTC; cdr3_aa: CAWSQREWNYGYTF
v_call: TRBV5-1; j_call: TRBJ2-7; cdr3_length: 17; d_call: -; clone_size: -; cdr3_nt: TGCGCCAGCAGCTTGAGGGGTCGGAGACAAACCTCCTACGAGCAGTACTTC; cdr3_aa: CASSLRGRRQTSYEQYF
v_call: TRBV29-1; j_call: TRBJ2-7; cdr3_length: 12; d_call: -; clone_size: once; cdr3_nt: TGCAGCGTTGAATCTAGCTCCGGCGAGCAGTACTTC; cdr3_aa: CSVESSSGEQYF
v_call: TRBV19; j_call: TRBJ2-2; cdr3_length: 15; d_call: TRBD1; clone_size: -; cdr3_nt: TGTGCCAGCCAACCGGGACAGTTAGCCACCGGGGAGCTGTTTTTT; cdr3_aa: CASQPGQLATGELFF
v_call: TRBV29-1; j_call: TRBJ2-7; cdr3_length: 12; d_call: -; clone_size: -; cdr3_nt: TGCAGCGTCGGGGACGGGGCCTACGAGCAGTACTTC; cdr3_aa: CSVGDGAYEQYF
v_call: TRBV7-2; j_call: TRBJ2-1; cdr3_length: 15; d_call: TRBD2; clone_size: -; cdr3_nt: TGTGCCAGCAGCTCGGGACTAGCGGGGGGGCATGAGCAGTTCTTC; cdr3_aa: CASSSGLAGGHEQFF
v_call: TRBV15; j_call: TRBJ1-5; cdr3_length: 13; d_call: TRBD1; clone_size: -; cdr3_nt: TGTGCCACCAGCAGAGAGGACAGGGGGCCACTGCATTTT; cdr3_aa: CATSREDRGPLHF
v_call: TRBV4-3; j_call: TRBJ2-5; cdr3_length: 17; d_call: TRBD2; clone_size: -; cdr3_nt: TGCGCCAGCAGCCAAGATCTCGGGACTAGTGGGACGGAGACCCAGTACTTC; cdr3_aa: CASSQDLGTSGTETQYF